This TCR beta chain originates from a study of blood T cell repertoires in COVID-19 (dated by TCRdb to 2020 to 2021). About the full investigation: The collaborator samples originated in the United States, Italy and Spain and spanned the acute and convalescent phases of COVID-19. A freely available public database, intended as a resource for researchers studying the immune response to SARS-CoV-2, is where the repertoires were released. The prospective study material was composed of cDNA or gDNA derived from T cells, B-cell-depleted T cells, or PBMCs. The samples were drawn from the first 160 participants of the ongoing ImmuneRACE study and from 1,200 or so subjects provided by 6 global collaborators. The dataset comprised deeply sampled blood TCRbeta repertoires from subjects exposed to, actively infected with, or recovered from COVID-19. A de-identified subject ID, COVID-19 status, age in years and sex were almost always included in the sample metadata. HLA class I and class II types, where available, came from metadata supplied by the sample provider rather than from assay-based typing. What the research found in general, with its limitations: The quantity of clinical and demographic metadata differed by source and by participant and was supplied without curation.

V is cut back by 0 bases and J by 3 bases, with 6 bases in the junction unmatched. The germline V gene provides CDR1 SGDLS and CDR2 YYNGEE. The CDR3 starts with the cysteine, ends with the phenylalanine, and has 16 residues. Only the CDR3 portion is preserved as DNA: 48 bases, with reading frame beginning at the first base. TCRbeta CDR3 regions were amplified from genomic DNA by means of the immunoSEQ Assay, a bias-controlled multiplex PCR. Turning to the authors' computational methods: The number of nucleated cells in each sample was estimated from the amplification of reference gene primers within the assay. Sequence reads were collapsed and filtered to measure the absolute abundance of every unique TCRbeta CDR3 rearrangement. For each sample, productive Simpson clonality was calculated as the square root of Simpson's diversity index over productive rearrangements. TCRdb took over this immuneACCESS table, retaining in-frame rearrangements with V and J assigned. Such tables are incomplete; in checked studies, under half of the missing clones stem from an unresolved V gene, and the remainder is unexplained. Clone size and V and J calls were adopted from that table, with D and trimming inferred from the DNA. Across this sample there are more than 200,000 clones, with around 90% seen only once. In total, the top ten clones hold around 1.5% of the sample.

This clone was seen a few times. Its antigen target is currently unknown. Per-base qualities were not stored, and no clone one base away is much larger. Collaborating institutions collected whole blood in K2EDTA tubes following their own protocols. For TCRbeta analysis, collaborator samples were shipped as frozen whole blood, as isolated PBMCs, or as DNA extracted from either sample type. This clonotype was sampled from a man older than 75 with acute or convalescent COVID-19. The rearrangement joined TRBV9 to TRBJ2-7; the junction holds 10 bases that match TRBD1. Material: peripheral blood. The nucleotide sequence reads TGTGCCAGCAGCGTAGAGGGGACAGGGGCCAACTACGAGCAGTACTTC. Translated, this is CASSVEGTGANYEQYF.